One and the same sample provided the 20 T cell receptor beta chains below, sequenced in a study of glioma-infiltrating T cells after dendritic cell vaccination. The table came from immunoSEQ multiplex PCR; TCRdb's copy has only in-frame clones and leaves some out. Found here are tens of thousands of clones, around 86% of them singletons; the top ten hold less than 9.5%. Specimen: blood, collected before dendritic cell vaccination. Every receptor here comes from a human donor with glioblastoma.

The chain combines TRBV6-1 with TRBJ1-2, with 10 bases lining up with TRBD1. CDR1 and CDR2 (germline): MNHNS, SASEGT. The CDR3 sequence is 14 residues long. The V gene end was trimmed by 6 bases and the J gene end by 6 bases; junction bases not matched to a gene: 7. DNA for the CDR3: TGTGCCAGCAGCCGGGACAGGGGTGCACATGGCTACACCTTC. This encodes CASSRDRGAHGYTF.

V gene TRBV7-2 combines with J gene TRBJ2-1; TRBD2 agrees at 7 bases. This CDR3 contains 15 residues. Germline CDR1 and CDR2: SGHTA and FQGNSA. V shed 1 base, J shed 6 bases, and the junction held 6 bases outside the gene matches. The CDR3: CASSLDPAGRNEQFF. The CDR3 coding sequence is TGTGCCAGCAGCTTAGATCCAGCGGGGCGCAATGAGCAGTTCTTC.

V and J are TRBV4-1 and TRBJ1-5, with D uncertain. The ends were cut back, 2 bases at V and 6 bases at J, with 8 bases in the middle. CDR1 and CDR2 from the germline V gene are MGHRA and YSYEKL. The CDR3 sequence is 13 residues long. CDR3 sequence: CASSQSGSQPQHF. In nucleotides, the CDR3 is TGCGCCAGCAGCCAAAGCGGGAGTCAGCCCCAGCATTTT.

This chain links TRBV2 with TRBJ2-7; perhaps TRBD2 as D (7 bases). Trimming pared 5 bases from V and 1 base from J, leaving 12 bases between. Germline assignment: CDR1 SNHLY and CDR2 FYNNEI. The CDR3 has 14 amino acids. Here the CDR3 reads CASSSRGLSYEQYF. CDR3 DNA: TGTGCCAGCAGTAGCAGGGGACTATCCTACGAGCAGTACTTC.

This clone was picked up a small number of times. This chain joins TRBV28 and TRBJ1-1, with no clear D. The V gene lost 7 bases and the J gene lost 5 bases, with 14 bases spanning the gap. The CDR3 has 13 residues. Germline V gene data show CDR1 as MDHEN and CDR2 as SYDVKM. Here the CDR3 reads CASMIRQRTEAFF. The CDR3 DNA is TGTGCCAGCATGATCCGCCAGAGGACTGAAGCTTTCTTT.

The chain links TRBV6-1 to TRBJ1-2; D is undetermined. This CDR3 region has 13 residues. V dropped 10 bases and J dropped 5 bases, with 17 bases sitting between them. The V gene's germline CDR1 is MNHNS and CDR2 SASEGT. CDR3 sequence reads: CATLLGRAYGYTF. The CDR3 nucleotides read TGTGCCACCCTCCTAGGGAGGGCTTATGGCTACACCTTC.

The chain is built from TRBV14 and TRBJ2-2; D uncertain. CDR3 size: 13 residues. V lost 0 bases and J 5 bases, leaving 4 bases between the germline ends. CDR1 is SGHDN and CDR2 is FVKESK in the germline V gene. CDR3 loop: CASSQDRTGELFF. CDR3 nucleotides: TGTGCCAGCAGCCAAGACAGAACCGGGGAGCTGTTTTTT.

This chain links TRBV29-1 with TRBJ2-3; 11 positions agree with TRBD2. CDR3 length: 14 amino acids. Unmatched junction bases numbered 5, after V lost 8 bases and J lost 1 base. Germline V gene sequence: CDR1 SQVTM, CDR2 ANQGSEA. The CDR3 loop reads CSHTTSGGTDTQYF. Here the CDR3 DNA reads TGCAGCCACACGACTAGCGGGGGCACAGATACGCAGTATTTT.

V usage is TRBV19 and J usage is TRBJ1-1; 7 nucleotides align to TRBD1. This CDR3 contains 14 residues. J lost 5 bases, V lost 7 bases, and 10 bases had no gene match. The V gene's germline CDR1 is LNHDA and CDR2 SQIVND (reference sequence). Here the CDR3 reads CASTTRQGETEAFF. CDR3 nucleotides: TGTGCCAGTACCACCCGACAGGGCGAAACTGAAGCTTTCTTT.

The rearrangement links TRBV5-1 to TRBJ1-3, with 11 bases matching TRBD1. This CDR3 is built from 16 residues. CDR1 SGHRS and CDR2 YFSETQ come from the germline V gene. The V segment lost 2 bases and the J segment 1 base; nucleotides outside the gene matches: 2. In DNA form, the CDR3 reads TGCGCCAGCAGCTTCGGACAGGGGGCTTCTGGAAACACCATATATTTT. This encodes CASSFGQGASGNTIYF. The complete variable domain, with remaining parts taken from reference TRBV5-1 and TRBJ1-3, reads KAGVTQTPRYLIKTRGQQVTLSCSPISGHRSVSWYQQTPGQGLQFLFEYFSETQRNKGNFPGRFSGRQFSNSRSEMNVSTLELGDSALYLCASSFGQGASGNTIYFGEGSWLTVV.

The chain joins TRBV7-9 to TRBJ1-2; D not certain. CDR1 is SEHNR and CDR2 is FQNEAQ in the germline V gene (reference sequence). The CDR3 length is 12 residues. V dropped 5 bases and J dropped 4 bases, with 8 bases sitting between them. CDR3 nucleotide sequence: TGTGCCAGCAGCCCTGTCGGCTATGGCTACACCTTC. Its protein is CASSPVGYGYTF.

The chain combines TRBV6-1 with TRBJ2-2, with TRBD2 matching over 7 bases. This CDR3 is 14 amino acids long. V shed 5 bases and J 6 bases; nucleotides not matched to a gene: 6. Germline V CDR1 and CDR2: MNHNS, SASEGT. The CDR3, as DNA: TGTGCCAGCAGTCCACTGGGGGGGGCCGGGGAGCTGTTTTTT. Translating gives CASSPLGGAGELFF.

The CDR3 loop reads CASSEAAGGNQPQHF. For the CDR3, the DNA is TGTGCCAGCAGTGAAGCAGCAGGGGGTAATCAGCCCCAGCATTTT. The chain employs TRBV6-1 and TRBJ1-5; 7 positions agree with TRBD1. CDR1 is MNHNS and CDR2 is SASEGT in the germline V gene. J was trimmed by 4 bases and V by 0 bases; bases with no gene match: 3. The CDR3 contains 15 residues.

J is TRBJ1-1 and V is TRBV4-1, with 8 positions matching TRBD1. V shed 0 bases, J shed 1 base, and the junction held 7 bases outside the gene matches. Germline values: CDR1 MGHRA, CDR2 YSYEKL. This CDR3 comprises 17 residues. CDR3 DNA sequence: TGCGCCAGCAGCCAAGAACAGGGGGGCTGGGGGAACACTGAAGCTTTCTTT. Protein sequence: CASSQEQGGWGNTEAFF.

The genes are TRBV10-3 and TRBJ1-2; 8 positions match TRBD1. Trimming removed 5 bases from V and 8 bases from J; junction bases left unmatched: 7. Germline CDR1 reads ENHRY; CDR2 reads SYGVKD. The CDR3 loop spans 13 amino acids. This CDR3 is CAISRTGLEGYTF. Here the CDR3 DNA reads TGTGCCATCAGTCGGACAGGGCTAGAGGGCTACACCTTC.

The chain couples TRBV5-1 to TRBJ2-5, with D unresolved. The CDR3 spans 13 residues. Germline V CDR1 and CDR2: SGHRS, YFSETQ. The V and J ends lost 4 bases and 5 bases respectively, with 12 bases between them. The CDR3 DNA follows: TGCGCCAGCAGCCCGCCTACTATGGAGACCCAGTACTTC. Amino acid sequence: CASSPPTMETQYF.

J is TRBJ2-5 and V is TRBV30, with 8 bases aligning to TRBD1. V lost 3 bases and J lost 5; bases outside the gene matches: 5. CDR1 is GTSNPN and CDR2 is SVGIG in the germline V gene (reference sequence). The CDR3 runs to 13 residues. The CDR3 sequence is CAWRDRGRETQYF. The CDR3 DNA follows: TGTGCCTGGAGAGACAGGGGCAGGGAGACCCAGTACTTC.

The chain couples TRBV6-1 to TRBJ2-3; 8 positions agree with TRBD2. The J segment lost 0 bases and the V segment lost 1 base, leaving 9 bases of the junction unmatched. This CDR3 has 18 residues. CDR1 and CDR2 from the germline V gene are MNHNS and SASEGT. The CDR3 region is CASSEGGAGGASTDTQYF. For the CDR3, the DNA is TGTGCCAGCAGTGAAGGCGGGGCCGGGGGGGCTAGCACAGATACGCAGTATTTT.

The rearrangement uses TRBV30 and TRBJ2-7, with 10 nucleotides matching TRBD1. CDR3 size: 14 residues. V shed 4 bases and J 5 bases; nucleotides not matched to a gene: 8. Germline V gives CDR1 GTSNPN, CDR2 SVGIG (reference sequence). This CDR3 reads CAWKGGQGNHEQYF. CDR3 nucleotides: TGTGCCTGGAAAGGGGGACAGGGGAACCACGAGCAGTACTTC.

This clone appeared a single time. J is TRBJ2-2 and V is TRBV5-4; D may be TRBD2 (6 bases). Germline CDR1 and CDR2: SGHNT and YYREEE (reference sequence). The CDR3 totals 14 residues. V lost 1 base and J 7 bases, leaving 11 bases between the germline ends. The CDR3 DNA is TGTGCCAGCAGCTTGAGGGGACTGGGCGGGGAGCTGTTTTTT. Amino acids: CASSLRGLGGELFF.